The rows below give T cell receptor beta chains drawn from one sample of a study of regulatory T cells in long-lasting Graves disease. TCRdb processed the multiplex PCR reads anew with MiXCR; each CDR3 protein has one entry. There are a few hundred thousand distinct CDR3 sequences in the sample; roughly 12% occur only once, and over 7.5% lies in the top ten. The same data also went into a second study, on T cells in Graves' hyperthyroidism and ophthalmopathy.

The source material was peripheral blood mononuclear cells (PBMCs), sampled at new diagnosis, from a patient treated with antithyroid drugs. Receptor source: a man aged 25 to 40 with Graves disease. Each CDR3 is given with its conserved first and last residue. The D gene is left open where the match is weak. Rows may omit the clone size; those that give it use once, few, many or a size class.

j_call d_call v_call clone_size cdr3_aa cdr3_nt
TRBJ2-1 . TRBV3-1 few CASSQASRTDNEQFF TGTGCCAGCAGCCAAGCGTCTCGGACCGACAATGAGCAGTTCTTC
TRBJ2-5 . TRBV5-4 . CASSLRQTRRETQYF TGTGCCAGCAGCTTAAGACAGACCCGCCGGGAGACCCAGTACTTC
TRBJ2-1 TRBD2 TRBV6-5 few CASSYSSGIQYNEQFF TGTGCCAGCAGTTACTCGAGCGGGATCCAGTACAATGAGCAGTTCTTC
TRBJ2-3 TRBD2 TRBV10-3 many CAITSGSSTDTQYF TGTGCCATCACGAGCGGGAGTTCAACAGATACGCAGTATTTT
TRBJ2-7 . TRBV3-1 . CASSQGYPGAGYEQYF TGTGCCAGCAGCCAAGGATACCCGGGCGCGGGGTACGAGCAGTACTTC
TRBJ2-3 . TRBV28 few CASSPTLTDTQYF TGTGCCAGCAGTCCCACTCTCACAGATACGCAGTATTTT
TRBJ1-2 TRBD1 TRBV5-1 . CASSLDRGLPGDNYGYTF TGCGCCAGCAGCTTGGACAGGGGGCTTCCAGGGGATAACTATGGCTACACCTTC
TRBJ1-6 TRBD1 TRBV7-9 . CASRLTQGAPLHF TGTGCCAGCAGACTTACCCAGGGGGCACCCCTCCACTTT
TRBJ2-7 . TRBV12-3/TRBV12-4 many CASSLGTTGRYEQYF TGTGCCAGCAGTTTAGGTACGACAGGGAGGTACGAGCAGTACTTC
TRBJ2-5 . TRBV12-3/TRBV12-4 many CASSQHLGTETQYF TGTGCCAGCAGCCAGCACCTGGGGACAGAGACCCAGTACTTC
TRBJ2-7 . TRBV24-1 many CATSALGGADEQYF TGTGCCACCAGTGCCCTGGGGGGTGCCGACGAGCAGTACTTC
TRBJ1-1 . TRBV18 many CASSQIREANTEAFF TGTGCCAGCTCACAGATCAGGGAGGCGAACACTGAAGCTTTCTTT
TRBJ2-1 TRBD2 TRBV15 . CAITGTSGSRNEQFF TGTGCCATCACGGGGACTAGCGGGAGTAGGAATGAGCAGTTCTTC
TRBJ2-1 . TRBV9 . CASSVRSLISYNEQFF TGTGCCAGCAGCGTTCGATCCCTAATCTCCTACAATGAGCAGTTCTTC
TRBJ1-2 TRBD1 TRBV20-1 . CSAPTGGVGFLDGYTF TGCAGTGCCCCTACAGGGGGCGTTGGGTTTTTGGATGGCTACACCTTC
TRBJ2-3 TRBD2 TRBV20-1 many CSATQVTSGTTDTQYF TGCAGTGCCACCCAAGTGACTAGCGGGACCACAGATACGCAGTATTTT
TRBJ2-5 . TRBV2 . CASCLSRGTRETQYF TGTGCCAGCTGCTTATCCCGAGGGACGCGGGAGACCCAGTACTTC
TRBJ2-5 . TRBV27 once CASSLYGREETQYF TGTGCCAGCAGTTTATATGGCAGGGAAGAGACCCAGTACTTC
TRBJ2-7 . TRBV6-1 many CASSDSSAGTYEQYF TGTGCCAGCAGTGACAGCTCCGCGGGGACCTACGAGCAGTACTTC
TRBJ2-7 . TRBV12-3/TRBV12-4 . CASSPSSLATDKYF TGTGCCAGCAGTCCCAGCAGCTTAGCGACAGATAAGTACTTC
TRBJ1-2 . TRBV7-9 few CASSLAGPEEGYGYTF TGTGCCAGCAGCTTGGCAGGGCCGGAGGAGGGCTATGGCTACACCTTC
TRBJ1-6 . TRBV6-1 few CASTQYSSPLHF TGTGCCAGCACCCAATACAGTTCACCCCTCCACTTT